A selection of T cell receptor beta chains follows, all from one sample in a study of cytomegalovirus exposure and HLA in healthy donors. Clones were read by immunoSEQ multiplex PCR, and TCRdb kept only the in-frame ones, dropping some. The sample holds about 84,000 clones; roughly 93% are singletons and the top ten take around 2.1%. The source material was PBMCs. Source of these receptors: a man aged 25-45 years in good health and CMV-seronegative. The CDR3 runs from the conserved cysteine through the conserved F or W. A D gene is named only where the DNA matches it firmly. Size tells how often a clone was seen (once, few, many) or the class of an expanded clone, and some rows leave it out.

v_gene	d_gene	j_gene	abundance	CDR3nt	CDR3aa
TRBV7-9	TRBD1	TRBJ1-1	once	TGTGCCAGCAGCCAGGGACAGGCGAACACTGAAGCTTTCTTT	CASSQGQANTEAFF
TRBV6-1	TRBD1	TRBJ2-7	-	TGTGCCAGCAGTGAATACAGGGGTTTAAGCTCCTACGAGCAGTACTTC	CASSEYRGLSSYEQYF
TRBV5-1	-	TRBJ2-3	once	TGCGCCAGCAGCTTCGACAGGTCCACAGATACGCAGTATTTT	CASSFDRSTDTQYF
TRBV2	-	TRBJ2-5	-	TGTGCCAGCAGGAGACCGGGACAACCCCAAGAGACCCAGTACTTC	CASRRPGQPQETQYF
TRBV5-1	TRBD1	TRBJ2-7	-	TGCGCCAGCTCGCTAGGACAGGGGGCCACCTACGAGCAGTACTTC	CASSLGQGATYEQYF
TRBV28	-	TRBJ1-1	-	TGTGCCAGCAGTTTTCTTTCGGAGAAAGCTTTCTTT	CASSFLSEKAFF
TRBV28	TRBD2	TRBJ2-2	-	TGTGCCAGCAGTTTTTTTACGGTTCGGCGGGAGGAGGCCGGGGAGCTGTTTTTT	CASSFFTVRREEAGELFF
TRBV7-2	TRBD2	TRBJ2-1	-	TGTGCCAGCAGCTCACACGTAGCGGGGAAAACCTACAATGAGCAGTTCTTC	CASSSHVAGKTYNEQFF
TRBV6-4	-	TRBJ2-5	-	TGTGCCAGCAGCCCCCATACCCTGACCCGAAGGGGGGAGACCCAGTACTTC	CASSPHTLTRRGETQYF
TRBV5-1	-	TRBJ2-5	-	TGCGCCAGCAGCTTGAGGACTGATCAAGAGACCCAGTACTTC	CASSLRTDQETQYF
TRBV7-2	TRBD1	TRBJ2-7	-	TGTGCCAGCAGCAGAATGTATGGACAGGACTACGAGCAGTACTTC	CASSRMYGQDYEQYF
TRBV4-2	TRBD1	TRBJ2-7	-	TGTGCCAGCAGCCAAGAAAAGGGACAGAGTTACGAGCAGTACTTC	CASSQEKGQSYEQYF
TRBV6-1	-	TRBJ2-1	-	TGTGCCAGCAGTGAAGCCCCCCGGGATGAGCAGTTCTTC	CASSEAPRDEQFF
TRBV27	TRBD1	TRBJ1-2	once	TGTGCCAGCAGCCCCGCGGGACAGGGGCAGTATGGCTACACCTTC	CASSPAGQGQYGYTF
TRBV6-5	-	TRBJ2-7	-	TGTGCCAGCAGTATCCTAGGAGGGACCTACGAGCAGTACTTC	CASSILGGTYEQYF
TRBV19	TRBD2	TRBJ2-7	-	TGTGCCAGTAGTAGAGCGCTAGCGGGGGGGCTTGCCGAGCAGTACTTC	CASSRALAGGLAEQYF
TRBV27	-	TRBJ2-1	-	TGTGCCAGCAGTCCGCAAAGACAGGTTAGCTCCTACAATGAGCAGTTCTTC	CASSPQRQVSSYNEQFF
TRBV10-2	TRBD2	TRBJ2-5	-	TGCGCCAGCAGTGGGCAAGGACTAGGCGAGACCCAGTACTTC	CASSGQGLGETQYF
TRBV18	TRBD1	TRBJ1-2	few	TGTGCCAGCTCACCTCGTGGACAGGATGGCTACACCTTC	CASSPRGQDGYTF
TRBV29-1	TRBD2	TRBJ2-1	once	TGCAGCGTTGAAATAGCGGGATCCAATGAGCAGTTCTTC	CSVEIAGSNEQFF
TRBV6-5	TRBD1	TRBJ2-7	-	TGTGCCAGCAGACTGGGACAGATGGGCTCCTACGAGCAGTACTTC	CASRLGQMGSYEQYF
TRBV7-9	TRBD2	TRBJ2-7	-	TGTGCCAGCAGCTTAGATAGCGGGATGCACGAGCAGTACTTC	CASSLDSGMHEQYF
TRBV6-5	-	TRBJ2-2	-	TGTGCCAGCATCGGGGGAAACACCGGGGAGCTGTTTTTT	CASIGGNTGELFF
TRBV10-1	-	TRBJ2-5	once	TGCGCCAGCAGTCTGGACAGCAAAGAGACCCAGTACTTC	CASSLDSKETQYF
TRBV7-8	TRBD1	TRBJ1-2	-	TGTGCCAGCACCTTATACAGGGGGTCTGGCTACACCTTC	CASTLYRGSGYTF
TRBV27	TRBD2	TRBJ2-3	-	TGTGCCAGCAGAAAGCGGGGGGGCACAGATACGCAGTATTTT	CASRKRGGTDTQYF
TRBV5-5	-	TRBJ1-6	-	TGTGCCAGCAGCTTGGCGCCCGACGCCAGGGTGAATTCACCCCTCCACTTT	CASSLAPDARVNSPLHF
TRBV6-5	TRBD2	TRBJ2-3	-	TGTGCCAGCAGTTACTCAGGGCGGGAGATGGGAGATACGCAGTATTTT	CASSYSGREMGDTQYF
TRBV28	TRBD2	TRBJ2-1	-	TGTGCCAGCAGGTTCCGGGGACTAGCGGGGTTTGAGCAGTTCTTC	CASRFRGLAGFEQFF